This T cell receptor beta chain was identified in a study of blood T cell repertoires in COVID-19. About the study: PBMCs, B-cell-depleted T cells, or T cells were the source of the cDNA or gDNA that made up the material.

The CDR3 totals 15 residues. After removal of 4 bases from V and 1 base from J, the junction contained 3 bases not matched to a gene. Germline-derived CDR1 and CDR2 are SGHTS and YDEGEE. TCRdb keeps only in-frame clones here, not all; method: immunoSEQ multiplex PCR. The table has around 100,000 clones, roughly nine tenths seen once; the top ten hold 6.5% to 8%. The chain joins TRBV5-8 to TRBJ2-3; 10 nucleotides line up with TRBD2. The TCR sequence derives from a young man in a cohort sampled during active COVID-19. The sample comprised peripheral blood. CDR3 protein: CASSLLAGGTDTQYF. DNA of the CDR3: TGTGCCAGCAGCCTCCTAGCGGGGGGCACAGATACGCAGTATTTT.